The 18 T cell receptor beta chains presented below share a single source sample, sequenced in a study of blood T cells in healthy people across ages. For the second PCR, which ran for 7 to 11 cycles, a sample-barcoded 5' primer and a J-beta primer mix were used. TCRdb called the 5' RACE reads again in MiXCR, with one record for every CDR3 protein. The sample lists about 800,000 distinct CDR3 sequences; 58% were seen once. The specimen was blood. The receptors here all came from a man aged 25-45 years in good health.

The chain uses TRBV7-2 and TRBJ2-4; D possibly corresponds to TRBD1 (5 bases). The better agreement between TRBJ2-7 and the DNA end casts doubt on the J call. This CDR3 is built from 13 residues. Germline-derived CDR1 and CDR2 are SGHTA and FQGNSA. DNA for the CDR3: TGTGCCAGCGCAAAGGGGCGACCCTACGAGCAGTACTTC. Its translation: CASAKGRPYEQYF.

This rearrangement joins TRBV6-5 to TRBJ1-1; 10 nucleotides align to TRBD1. The germline gives CDR1 MNHEY, CDR2 SVGAGI. V shed 5 bases, J shed 4 bases, and the junction held 7 bases outside the gene matches. CDR3 length: 15 amino acids. The CDR3 coding sequence is TGTGCCAGCAGTCTCCGGGACAGGGGATTCACTGAAGCTTTCTTT. Translating gives CASSLRDRGFTEAFF.

V is TRBV29-1 and J is TRBJ2-7; D might be TRBD1 (6 bases). With 7 bases removed from V and 6 bases from J, the gap between germline ends came to 13 bases. The CDR3 totals 11 residues. Germline V gene lookup returns CDR1 SQVTM and CDR2 ANQGSEA. CDR3 in amino acids: CSGYTGLEQYF. The CDR3 DNA is TGCAGCGGTTATACAGGGCTCGAGCAGTACTTC.

The V and J genes are TRBV6-5 and TRBJ2-1; 9 bases fit TRBD2. The CDR3 spans 17 residues. The V gene end was trimmed by 2 bases and the J gene end by 1 base; junction bases not matched to a gene: 6. Looked up from germline, CDR1 is MNHEY and CDR2 is SVGAGI. The CDR3 sequence is CASSYLAGMGSYNEQFF. DNA of the CDR3: TGTGCCAGCAGTTACCTAGCGGGAATGGGGTCCTACAATGAGCAGTTCTTC.

The J gene is TRBJ2-7, the V gene TRBV21-1; the D call of TRBD1 is as the table states it, not checked on the DNA. TRBV21-1 is a documented pseudogene. The CDR3 is 17 amino acids. CDR3 protein: CASSVRGQGFSAYEQYF. The CDR3 bases are TGTGCCAGCAGCGTTCGGGGACAGGGGTTTAGCGCCTACGAGCAGTACTTC.

The chain uses TRBV9 and TRBJ1-6; TRBD1 is a possible D gene (6 bases). The CDR3 runs 13 residues. Germline-derived CDR1 and CDR2 are SGDLS and YYNGEE. The germline V and J ends were trimmed by 5 bases and 9 bases, with 12 bases remaining between them. The CDR3 sequence: CASSPLQGSPLHF. The CDR3, as DNA: TGTGCCAGCAGTCCACTACAGGGTTCACCCCTCCACTTT.

The chain combines TRBV4-2 with TRBJ2-2; maybe TRBD1 (6 bases). The CDR3 runs to 14 residues. From germline, CDR1 is LGHNA and CDR2 YNFKEQ. The V end was cut by 1 base, the J end by 4 bases, with 7 bases between. In nucleotides, the CDR3 is TGTGCCAGCAGCCAAGTAGGGGGCACCGGGGAGCTGTTTTTT. This encodes CASSQVGGTGELFF.

The V call is TRBV3-1, the J call TRBJ2-1; tentatively, D is TRBD1 (6 bases). The V and J ends lost 6 bases and 12 bases respectively, with 21 bases between them. The CDR3 runs to 14 residues. CDR1 and CDR2 (germline): LGHDT, YNNKEL (reference sequence). This chain's CDR3 is CASSWSSRDTGQFF. In DNA form, the CDR3 reads TGTGCCAGCAGTTGGTCCTCCCGGGACACAGGGCAGTTCTTC.

The chain joins TRBV5-1 to TRBJ2-7, with D unclear. The germline gives CDR1 SGHRS, CDR2 YFSETQ. The CDR3 is made up of 13 amino acids. The V and J ends lost 2 bases and 5 bases respectively, with 11 bases between them. CDR3 sequence: CASSFRAPDEQYF. The CDR3 bases are TGCGCCAGCAGCTTCCGGGCCCCGGACGAGCAGTACTTC. Full variable domain (remainder filled in from reference TRBV5-1 and TRBJ2-7): KAGVTQTPRYLIKTRGQQVTLSCSPISGHRSVSWYQQTPGQGLQFLFEYFSETQRNKGNFPGRFSGRQFSNSRSEMNVSTLELGDSALYLCASSFRAPDEQYFGPGTRLTVT.

This CDR3 is CASSYRQRDVQYF. CDR3 nucleotide sequence: TGTGCCAGCAGTTACCGTCAACGGGATGTGCAGTACTTC. This chain links TRBV6-2 or TRBV6-3 with TRBJ2-4; tentatively, D is TRBD2 (5 bases). The CDR3 contains 13 residues. Trimming cost V 2 bases and J 13 bases, with 15 bases left between them. The germline V gene encodes CDR1 MNHEY and CDR2 SVGEGT.

The chain joins TRBV5-1 to TRBJ1-6; tentative D call: TRBD1 (5 bases). V lost 4 bases and J 7 bases, leaving 15 bases between the germline ends. Looked up from germline, CDR1 is SGHRS and CDR2 is YFSETQ. The CDR3 totals 15 residues. DNA of the CDR3: TGCGCCAGCAGCGTCGCTGGCAGGGTAAATTCACCCCTCCACTTT. Translation: CASSVAGRVNSPLHF.

The chain has TRBV12-3 or TRBV12-4 and TRBJ1-4; D is unclear. V dropped 3 bases and J dropped 7 bases, with 12 bases sitting between them. The length of the CDR3 is 14 residues. CDR3 DNA sequence: TGTGCCAGCAGTTTTCGGCAGGAGGGTGAAAAACTGTTTTTT. Translating it yields CASSFRQEGEKLFF.

The V gene is TRBV27, the J gene TRBJ2-7; possible D gene TRBD1, 6 bases. The CDR3 spans 13 residues. Trimming took 8 bases from V and 3 from J, leaving 14 bases between them. Germline V gene sequence: CDR1 MNHEY, CDR2 SMNVEV (reference sequence). The CDR3 sequence: CASGGAQGYEQYF. The CDR3 region has the DNA TGTGCCAGCGGTGGGGCACAGGGCTACGAGCAGTACTTC.

This clonotype appeared a single time. The CDR3 DNA reads TGCAGCGACCTGGGACAGTTAGGTTCGGGTACGCAGTATTTT. Its protein product is CSDLGQLGSGTQYF. The chain employs TRBV29-1 and TRBJ2-3; 7 positions agree with TRBD1. Germline lookup yields CDR1 SQVTM and CDR2 ANQGSEA. Losses at the gene ends were 7 bases for V and 8 bases for J; bases not matched to a gene: 15. The length of the CDR3 is 14 residues.

This chain uses TRBV28 with TRBJ2-5; weak D call: TRBD2 (6 bases). Judging by the DNA end, TRBJ2-7 fits better; the J call may be wrong. Germline CDR1 reads MDHEN; CDR2 reads SYDVKM. CDR3 length equals 13 residues. CDR3 DNA sequence: TGTGCCAGCACCATTGAGGGAGGCTACGAGCAGTACTTC. Protein: CASTIEGGYEQYF.

The genes are TRBV5-1 and TRBJ2-4; tentatively, D is TRBD1 or TRBD2 (5 bases each). Germline CDR1 SGHRS, CDR2 YFSETQ. V lost 4 bases and J lost 5, with 13 bases in between. The CDR3 loop spans 14 amino acids. This chain's CDR3 is CASSIGAEENIQYF. The CDR3 DNA is TGCGCCAGCAGCATCGGGGCCGAGGAAAACATTCAGTACTTC.

This chain links TRBV7-2 with TRBJ1-2, with TRBD1 identical over 8 bases. Germline loops: CDR1 SGHTA, CDR2 FQGNSA. The junction had 7 bases not matched to a gene; V was cut back by 3 bases and J by 4 bases. This CDR3 region has 15 residues. CDR3 protein: CASSFDGQGLYGYTF. DNA for the CDR3: TGTGCCAGCAGCTTTGACGGACAGGGTCTCTATGGCTACACCTTC.

The V call is TRBV13, the J call TRBJ2-5, with D possibly matching TRBD1 (6 bases). This CDR3 contains 14 residues. The V and J ends lost 8 bases and 2 bases respectively, with 15 bases between them. Per germline, CDR1 PRHDT and CDR2 FYEKMQ (reference sequence). CDR3 loop: CASHSRDKQETQYF. The CDR3 DNA reads as TGTGCCAGCCACTCACGGGACAAGCAAGAGACCCAGTACTTC.